The 13 T cell receptor beta chains in this list originate from one sample, sequenced in a study of blood T cell repertoires in COVID-19. Profiled with immunoSEQ multiplex PCR; TCRdb holds only in-frame clones, not every one. This sample has just over 300,000 clones, with 85% to 90% found just once. The sample taken for sequencing was PBMCs or T cells enriched from blood (not recorded which). Source of these receptors: a man between 25 and 39 years old who had recovered from COVID-19.

The V and J genes are TRBV28 and TRBJ1-1; 9 bases match TRBD1. CDR1 and CDR2 (germline): MDHEN, SYDVKM. The V gene end was trimmed by 4 bases and the J gene end by 6 bases; junction bases not matched to a gene: 9. The CDR3 loop spans 15 amino acids. In nucleotides, the CDR3 is TGTGCCAGCAGTTCCCGGACAGGGGCCATGCCTGAAGCTTTCTTT. Its translation is CASSSRTGAMPEAFF.

The chain couples TRBV30 to TRBJ2-1; no reliable D call. The CDR3 has 13 amino acids. V shed 0 bases and J shed 7 bases, with 10 bases lying between them. The germline V gene has CDR1 GTSNPN and CDR2 SVGIG (reference sequence). CDR3 bases: TGTGCCTGGAGTGTGGGTAGCTGGAATGAGCAGTTCTTC. Encoded protein: CAWSVGSWNEQFF.

The chain is built from TRBV12-3 or TRBV12-4 and TRBJ1-2; D uncertain. The CDR3 extends over 13 amino acids. The V gene lost 0 bases and the J gene lost 8 bases, with 10 bases spanning the gap. CDR3 coding DNA: TGTGCCAGCAGTTTAGCTGTTGGCCAGGGCTACACCTTC. Its protein product is CASSLAVGQGYTF.

This clone was seen only a few times. The rearrangement links TRBV7-9 to TRBJ2-7, with D perhaps matching TRBD2 (6 bases). CDR3 length: 12 residues. Between the trimmed V and J ends, which lost 5 bases and 6 bases, there was a span of 11 bases. The germline V gene encodes CDR1 SEHNR and CDR2 FQNEAQ (reference sequence). CDR3 region: CASSRETSEQYF. The CDR3 bases are TGTGCCAGCAGCCGGGAGACAAGCGAGCAGTACTTC.

The V call is TRBV10-3, the J call TRBJ2-7; TRBD2 aligns across 11 bases. Unmatched junction bases numbered 6, after V lost 3 bases and J lost 2 bases. The CDR3 length is 16 residues. CDR1 and CDR2 (germline): ENHRY, SYGVKD. CDR3 nucleotides: TGTGCCATCAGTGAAGGGGCTAGCGGGGGGACCTACGAGCAGTACTTC. Translating gives CAISEGASGGTYEQYF.

This clone has just a few counts. This chain joins TRBV6-5 and TRBJ2-1, with a possible D match to TRBD1 (5 bases). CDR3 length: 13 residues. Germline CDR1 and CDR2: MNHEY and SVGAGI. Trimming took 7 bases from V and 6 from J, leaving 13 bases between them. CDR3 protein: CASTRLGRNEQFF. The CDR3 DNA sequence: TGTGCCAGCACCCGGTTGGGGCGCAATGAGCAGTTCTTC.

The chain recombines TRBV18 with TRBJ2-7, with a possible D match to TRBD2 (6 bases). The germline CDR1 and CDR2 sequences are KGHSH and LQKENI. The CDR3 consists of 13 residues. V dropped 6 bases and J dropped 3 bases, with 12 bases sitting between them. Written as DNA, the CDR3 is TGTGCCAGCTCCCCGCTAGCGAGCTACGAGCAGTACTTC. Translating it yields CASSPLASYEQYF.

The gene calls are TRBV9 and TRBJ2-3; perhaps TRBD1 as D (6 bases). The CDR3 consists of 14 residues. CDR1 is SGDLS and CDR2 is YYNGEE in the germline V gene. V lost 9 bases to trimming and J lost 4 bases, with 18 bases between them. CDR3 protein: CATSLLGHPDTQYF. CDR3 nucleotides: TGTGCCACAAGCCTATTGGGACATCCAGATACGCAGTATTTT.

The rearrangement links TRBV19 to TRBJ1-3; D remains ambiguous. Trimming pared 8 bases from V and 0 bases from J, leaving 20 bases between. CDR3 length: 17 residues. CDR1 and CDR2 (germline): LNHDA, SQIVND (reference sequence). Written as DNA, the CDR3 is TGTGCCAGTGCAGTTTACGGCCGGCGGATCTCTGGAAACACCATATATTTT. It yields the protein CASAVYGRRISGNTIYF.

This clone showed up just once. The chain combines TRBV11-3 with TRBJ2-3, with 10 bases fitting TRBD1. J lost 0 bases, V lost 5 bases, and 11 bases had no gene match. The CDR3 covers 18 residues. The germline gives CDR1 SGHNT, CDR2 YENEEA. CDR3 sequence (DNA): TGTGCCAGCAGCGGGACAGGGGAACATCAGTCGAGCACAGATACGCAGTATTTT. Its protein product is CASSGTGEHQSSTDTQYF.

The sample holds one count of this clone. The CDR3 protein is CASSQGAQRRGTDTQYF. DNA of the CDR3: TGCGCCAGCAGCCAAGGGGCACAGCGGAGGGGCACAGATACGCAGTATTTT. V is TRBV4-1 and J is TRBJ2-3; TRBD2 is a possible D gene (6 bases). The CDR3 runs to 17 residues. Germline values: CDR1 MGHRA, CDR2 YSYEKL. V lost 1 base and J 1 base, leaving 15 bases between the germline ends.

The chain recombines TRBV12-2 with TRBJ2-7; whether TRBD1, the table's D call, matches the DNA was not checked. TRBV12-2 is a known pseudogene. The CDR3 consists of 14 residues. In DNA, the CDR3 is TGTGCAAGTCGCGCCCGGGACAGGGGCTACGAGCAGTACTTC. Residues: CASRARDRGYEQYF.

There are a few counts of this clone. This chain uses TRBV6-5 with TRBJ1-4, with 7 bases fitting TRBD1. J gave up 7 bases and V 6 bases, and 11 bases lay outside the gene matches. The CDR3 contains 15 residues. Germline V lookup: CDR1 MNHEY, CDR2 SVGAGI. The CDR3 protein is CASRRLLGQAEKLFF. Written as DNA, the CDR3 is TGTGCCAGCAGACGTCTCCTCGGACAGGCTGAAAAACTGTTTTTT.